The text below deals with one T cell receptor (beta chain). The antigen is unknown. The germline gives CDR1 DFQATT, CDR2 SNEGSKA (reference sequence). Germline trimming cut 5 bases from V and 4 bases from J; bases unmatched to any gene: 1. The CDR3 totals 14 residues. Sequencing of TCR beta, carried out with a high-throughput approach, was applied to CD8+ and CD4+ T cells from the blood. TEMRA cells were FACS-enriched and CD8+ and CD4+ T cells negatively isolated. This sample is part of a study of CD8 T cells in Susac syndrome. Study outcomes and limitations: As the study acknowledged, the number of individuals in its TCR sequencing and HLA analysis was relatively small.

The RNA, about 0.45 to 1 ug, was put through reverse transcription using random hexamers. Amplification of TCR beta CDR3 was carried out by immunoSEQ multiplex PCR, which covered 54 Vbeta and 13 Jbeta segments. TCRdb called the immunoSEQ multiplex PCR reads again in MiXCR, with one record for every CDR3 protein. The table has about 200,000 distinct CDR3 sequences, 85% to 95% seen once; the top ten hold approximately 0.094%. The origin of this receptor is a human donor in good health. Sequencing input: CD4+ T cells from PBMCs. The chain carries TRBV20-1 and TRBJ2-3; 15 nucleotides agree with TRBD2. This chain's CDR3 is CSAWTSGRADTQYF. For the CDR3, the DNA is TGCAGTGCTTGGACTAGCGGGAGGGCAGATACGCAGTATTTT.